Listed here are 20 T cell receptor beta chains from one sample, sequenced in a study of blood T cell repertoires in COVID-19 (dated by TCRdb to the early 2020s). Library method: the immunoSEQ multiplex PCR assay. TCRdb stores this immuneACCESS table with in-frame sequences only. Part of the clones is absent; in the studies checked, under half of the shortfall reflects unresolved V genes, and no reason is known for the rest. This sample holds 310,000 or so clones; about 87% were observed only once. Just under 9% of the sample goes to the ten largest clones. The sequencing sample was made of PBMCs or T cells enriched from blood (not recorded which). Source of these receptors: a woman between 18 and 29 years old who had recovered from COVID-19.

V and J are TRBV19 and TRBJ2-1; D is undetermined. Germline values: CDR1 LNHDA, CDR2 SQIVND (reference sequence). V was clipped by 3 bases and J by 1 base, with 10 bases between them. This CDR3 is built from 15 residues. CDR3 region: CASSIEDRSYNEQFF. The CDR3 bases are TGTGCCAGTAGTATTGAGGATAGATCCTACAATGAGCAGTTCTTC.

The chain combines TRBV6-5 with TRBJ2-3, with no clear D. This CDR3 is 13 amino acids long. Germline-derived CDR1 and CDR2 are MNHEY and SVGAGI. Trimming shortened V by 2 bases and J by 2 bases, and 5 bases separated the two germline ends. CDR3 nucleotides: TGTGCCAGCAGTTACCCCAACACAGATACGCAGTATTTT. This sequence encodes CASSYPNTDTQYF.

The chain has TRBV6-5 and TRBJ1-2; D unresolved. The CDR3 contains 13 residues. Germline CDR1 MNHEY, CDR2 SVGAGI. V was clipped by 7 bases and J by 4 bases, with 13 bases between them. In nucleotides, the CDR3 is TGTGCCAGCATTGCGGGTGGCCCCTATGGCTACACCTTC. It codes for CASIAGGPYGYTF.

The CDR3 is CSAAPGRGGEQFF. Written as DNA, the CDR3 is TGCAGCGCTGCCCCCGGGAGGGGGGGTGAGCAGTTCTTC. The chain combines TRBV29-1 with TRBJ2-1, with TRBD2 identical over 8 bases. V lost 7 bases, J lost 9 bases, and 11 bases stayed unmatched. CDR3 length: 13 amino acids. The V gene's germline CDR1 is SQVTM and CDR2 ANQGSEA.

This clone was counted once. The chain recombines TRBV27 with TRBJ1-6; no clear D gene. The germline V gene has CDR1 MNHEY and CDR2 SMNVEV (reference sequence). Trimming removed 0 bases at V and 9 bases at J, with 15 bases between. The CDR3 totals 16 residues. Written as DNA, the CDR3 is TGTGCCAGCAGTTTATCGCCCCTAGCGGATGGTTCACCCCTCCACTTT. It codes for CASSLSPLADGSPLHF.

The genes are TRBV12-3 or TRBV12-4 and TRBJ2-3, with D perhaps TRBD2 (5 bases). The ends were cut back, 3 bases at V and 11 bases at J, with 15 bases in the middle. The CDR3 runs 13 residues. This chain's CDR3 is CASSFGPAARQYF. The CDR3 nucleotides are TGTGCCAGCAGTTTTGGTCCAGCGGCAAGGCAGTATTTT.

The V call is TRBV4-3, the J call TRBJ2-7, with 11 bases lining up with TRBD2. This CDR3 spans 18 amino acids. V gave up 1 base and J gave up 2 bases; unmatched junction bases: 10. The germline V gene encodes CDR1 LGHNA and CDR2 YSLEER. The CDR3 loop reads CASSQGTSGRTWPYEQYF. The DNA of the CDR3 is TGCGCCAGCAGCCAAGGTACTAGCGGGAGAACTTGGCCCTACGAGCAGTACTTC.

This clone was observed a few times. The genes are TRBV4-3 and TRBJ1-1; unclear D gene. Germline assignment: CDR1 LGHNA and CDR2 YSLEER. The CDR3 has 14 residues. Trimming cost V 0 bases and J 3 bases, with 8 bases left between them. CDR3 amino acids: CASSQDRSYTEAFF. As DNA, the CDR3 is TGCGCCAGCAGCCAAGACAGGTCATACACTGAAGCTTTCTTT.

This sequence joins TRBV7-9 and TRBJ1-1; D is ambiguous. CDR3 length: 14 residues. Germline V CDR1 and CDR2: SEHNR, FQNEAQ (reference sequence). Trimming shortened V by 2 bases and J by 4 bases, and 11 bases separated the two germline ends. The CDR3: CASSLMAGTTEAFF. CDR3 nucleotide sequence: TGTGCCAGCAGCTTAATGGCAGGCACCACTGAAGCTTTCTTT.

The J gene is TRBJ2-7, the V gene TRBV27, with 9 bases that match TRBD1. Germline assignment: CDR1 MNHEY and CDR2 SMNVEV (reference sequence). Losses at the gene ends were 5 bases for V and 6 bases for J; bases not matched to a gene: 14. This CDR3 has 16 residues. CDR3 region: CASSPIETGGFGEQYF. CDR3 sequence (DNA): TGTGCCAGCAGTCCGATCGAGACAGGGGGTTTTGGCGAGCAGTACTTC.

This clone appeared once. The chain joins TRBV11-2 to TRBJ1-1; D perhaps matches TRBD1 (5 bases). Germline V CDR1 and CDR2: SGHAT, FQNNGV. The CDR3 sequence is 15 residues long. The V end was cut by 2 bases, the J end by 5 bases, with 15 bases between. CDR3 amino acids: CASSLLTGFETEAFF. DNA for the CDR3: TGTGCCAGCAGCTTACTAACAGGTTTTGAAACTGAAGCTTTCTTT.

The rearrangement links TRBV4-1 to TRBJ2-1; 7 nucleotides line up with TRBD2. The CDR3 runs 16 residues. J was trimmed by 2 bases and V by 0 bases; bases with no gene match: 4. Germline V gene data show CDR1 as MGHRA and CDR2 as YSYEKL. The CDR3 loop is CASSQDWLAAYNEQFF. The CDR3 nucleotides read TGCGCCAGCAGCCAAGATTGGCTAGCGGCCTACAATGAGCAGTTCTTC.

The chain's CDR3 is CAITLAGGEGSYNEQFF. CDR3 DNA sequence: TGTGCCATCACACTAGCGGGGGGGGAGGGCTCCTACAATGAGCAGTTCTTC. The genes are TRBV10-3 and TRBJ2-1, with TRBD2 identical over 13 bases. CDR1 is ENHRY and CDR2 is SYGVKD in the germline V gene. The length of the CDR3 is 17 residues. V was clipped by 7 bases and J by 0 bases; unmatched bases: 6.

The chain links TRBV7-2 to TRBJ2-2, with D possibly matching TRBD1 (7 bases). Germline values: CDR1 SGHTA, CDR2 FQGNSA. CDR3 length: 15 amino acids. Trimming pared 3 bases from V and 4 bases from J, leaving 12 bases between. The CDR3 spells CASSLRQGGTGELFF. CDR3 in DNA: TGTGCCAGCAGCTTGAGGCAGGGGGGCACCGGGGAGCTGTTTTTT.

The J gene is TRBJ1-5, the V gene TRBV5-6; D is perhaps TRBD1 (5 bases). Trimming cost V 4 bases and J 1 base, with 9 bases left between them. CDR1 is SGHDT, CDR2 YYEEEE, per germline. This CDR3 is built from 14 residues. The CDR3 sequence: CASSRGHSNQPQHF. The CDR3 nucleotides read TGTGCCAGCAGCAGAGGACACAGCAATCAGCCCCAGCATTTT. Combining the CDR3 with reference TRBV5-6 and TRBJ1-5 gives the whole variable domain DAGVTQSPTHLIKTRGQQVTLRCSPKSGHDTVSWYQQALGQGPQFIFQYYEEEERQRGNFPDRFSGHQFPNYSSELNVNALLLGDSALYLCASSRGHSNQPQHFGDGTRLSIL.

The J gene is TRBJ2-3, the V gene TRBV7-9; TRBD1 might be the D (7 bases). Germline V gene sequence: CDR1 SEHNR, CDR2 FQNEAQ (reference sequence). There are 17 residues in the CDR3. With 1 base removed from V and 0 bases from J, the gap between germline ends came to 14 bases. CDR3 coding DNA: TGTGCCAGCAGCTTAGGGGTCGCAGGGGGGAGCACAGATACGCAGTATTTT. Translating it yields CASSLGVAGGSTDTQYF.

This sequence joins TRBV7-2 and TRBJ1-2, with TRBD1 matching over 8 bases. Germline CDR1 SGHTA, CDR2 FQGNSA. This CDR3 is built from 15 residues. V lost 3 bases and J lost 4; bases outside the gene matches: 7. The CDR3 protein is CASSLSPGTGYGYTF. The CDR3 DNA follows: TGTGCCAGCAGCTTGAGCCCGGGGACAGGCTATGGCTACACCTTC.

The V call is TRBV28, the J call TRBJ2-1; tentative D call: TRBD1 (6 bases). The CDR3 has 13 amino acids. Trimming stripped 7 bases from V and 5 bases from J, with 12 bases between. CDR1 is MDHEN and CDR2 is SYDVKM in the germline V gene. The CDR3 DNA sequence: TGTGCCAGCAACAGGGCTGTTCACAATGAGCAGTTCTTC. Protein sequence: CASNRAVHNEQFF. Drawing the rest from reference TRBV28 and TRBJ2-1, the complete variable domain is DVKVTQSSRYLVKRTGEKVFLECVQDMDHENMFWYRQDPGLGLRLIYFSYDVKMKEKGDIPEGYSVSREKKERFSLILESASTNQTSMYLCASNRAVHNEQFFGPGTRLTVL.

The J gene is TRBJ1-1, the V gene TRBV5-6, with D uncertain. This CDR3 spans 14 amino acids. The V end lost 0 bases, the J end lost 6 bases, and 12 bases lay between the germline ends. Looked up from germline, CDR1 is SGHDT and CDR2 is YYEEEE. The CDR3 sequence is CASSLDGYASEAFF. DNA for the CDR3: TGTGCCAGCAGCTTGGACGGGTATGCCTCTGAAGCTTTCTTT. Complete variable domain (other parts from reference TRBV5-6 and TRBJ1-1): DAGVTQSPTHLIKTRGQQVTLRCSPKSGHDTVSWYQQALGQGPQFIFQYYEEEERQRGNFPDRFSGHQFPNYSSELNVNALLLGDSALYLCASSLDGYASEAFFGQGTRLTVV.

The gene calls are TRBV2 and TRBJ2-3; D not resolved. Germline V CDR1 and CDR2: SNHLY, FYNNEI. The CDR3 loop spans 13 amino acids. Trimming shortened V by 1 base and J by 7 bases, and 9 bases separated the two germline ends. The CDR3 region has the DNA TGTGCCAGCAGTGAAGGCGAGCCTAATACGCAGTATTTT. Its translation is CASSEGEPNTQYF.